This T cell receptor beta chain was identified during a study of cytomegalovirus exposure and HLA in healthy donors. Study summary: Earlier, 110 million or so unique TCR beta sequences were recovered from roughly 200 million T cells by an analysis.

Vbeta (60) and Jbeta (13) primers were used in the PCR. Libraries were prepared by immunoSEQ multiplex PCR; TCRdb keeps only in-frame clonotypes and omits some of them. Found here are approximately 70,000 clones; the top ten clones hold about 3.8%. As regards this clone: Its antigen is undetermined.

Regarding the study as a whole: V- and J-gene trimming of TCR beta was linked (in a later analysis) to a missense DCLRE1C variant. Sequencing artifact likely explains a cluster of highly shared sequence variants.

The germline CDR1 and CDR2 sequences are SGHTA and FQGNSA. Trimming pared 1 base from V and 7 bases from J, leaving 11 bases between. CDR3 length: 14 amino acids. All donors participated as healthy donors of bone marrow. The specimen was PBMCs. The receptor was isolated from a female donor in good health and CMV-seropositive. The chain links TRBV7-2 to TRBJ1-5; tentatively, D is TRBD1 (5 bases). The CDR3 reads CASSLGGRGQPQHF. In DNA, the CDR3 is TGTGCCAGCAGCTTAGGGGGCCGGGGGCAGCCCCAGCATTTT.